What follows describes a single T cell receptor beta chain. Its antigen is currently not known. There are no base qualities to consult, and no much larger clone falls within one base. This sample was taken from a study of T cell clones after liver transplantation (dated by TCRdb to the late 2010s). With regard to the full study: Samples were obtained from ITN030ST, a randomized trial in which withdrawal of immunosuppression was attempted within 2 years of liver transplantation. After a pre-transplant mixed lymphocyte reaction, TCRbeta sequencing was used to pinpoint donor-reactive T cell clones, which were subsequently tracked in post-transplant blood. Third party-reactive TCRbeta sequences from pre-transplant MLRs were also identified as an antigen-independent comparator for donor-reactive sequences. Three of the eight recipients were HCV-positive; the others were transplanted for non-autoimmune, non-viral indications. Until randomization at 12-24 months post-transplant, subjects were given standard immunosuppression, with no induction therapy. Tolerance was defined as complete withdrawal of immunosuppression for at least one year without a rise in liver enzymes beyond twice the upper limit of normal. Blood samples were taken pre-transplant, pre-randomization before withdrawal, and post-randomization after full withdrawal or failed withdrawal. The studied cohort comprised 8 liver transplant recipients, 3 classified as tolerant and 5 as non-tolerant. Paper-wide results and their limitations: A greater decline was seen for donor-reactive sequences than for third party-reactive sequences, suggesting partial antigen-specific deletion unrelated to withdrawal success. When repertoire turnover was accounted for, significantly reduced detection of donor-reactive sequences was found in 7 of 8 subjects for CD4 and in 8 of 8 subjects for CD8. In two subjects, low numbers of available donor cells limited the measurable donor-reactive repertoire. The conclusions were preliminary, being limited by small, heterogeneous patient numbers and by non-standardized post-transplant time points. Since no allograft tissue specimens were available, donor-reactive T cells may have migrated into the graft instead of being deleted. In most of the 8 subjects, regardless of tolerance or HCV status, circulating donor-reactive CD4 TCRbeta sequences dropped significantly post-transplant.

Frozen genomic DNA underwent high-throughput TCRbeta CDR3 sequencing by immunoSEQ, including PCR amplification, mapping, bias correction and internal controls. Turning to the authors' computational methods: Only productive rearrangements were retained, with each unique TCRbeta sequence defined by its CDR3 nucleotide sequence together with its V and J gene. For a sequence to be called donor-reactive, it needed a frequency of at least 0.01% and at least 5-fold expansion in CFSE-low cells compared with unstimulated pre-transplant cells. To ensure at least 90% detection power, minimum frequency thresholds were set for each subject based on that subject's lowest-template unstimulated sample. Jensen-Shannon divergence between the top 1000 TCRbeta sequences post-transplant and pre-transplant was used to measure repertoire turnover. Changes in detection of donor-reactive sequences were assessed with two-sided Fisher's exact tests. TCRdb took this table from immuneACCESS and kept in-frame rearrangements with V and J called. Such tables lack part of the clones; where checked against another copy, unresolved V genes explain under half of the gap, and the rest is unexplained. V and J calls and clone size follow that table, whereas D and trimming were derived from the DNA. Across this sample there are roughly 97,000 clones, with 75% to 90% seen only once. About 0.89% of the sample lies in the top ten.

Via the germline V gene, CDR1 is SGHTA and CDR2 FQGTGA. The V end loses 5 bases and the J end loses 0 bases, and a stretch of 8 bases separates them. Its CDR3 holds 14 amino acids, cysteine through phenylalanine. CDR3 DNA is the only sequence kept; it has 42 bases, read in frame from the first base. The time point label on this specimen signifies: pre-transplant. Unstimulated PBMCs, after thawing, were stained for CD3, CD4 and CD8 and then FACS-sorted into CD3+CD4+ and CD3+CD8+ populations. Randomization to immunosuppression withdrawal applied to every one of the 8 studied subjects. The Qiagen DNeasy Blood and Tissue Kit was used for isolation of genomic DNA.

This clonotype was sampled from a human donor who received a liver transplant. The sample here was CD4+ T cells from blood, taken before liver transplant. The rearranged chain carries TRBV7-3 and TRBJ1-5, and possibly TRBD1, on 5 matching bases. The CDR3 reads as follows: CASSPGGSNQPQHF. The DNA is as follows: TGTGCCAGCAGCCCCGGGGGTAGCAATCAGCCCCAGCATTTT.